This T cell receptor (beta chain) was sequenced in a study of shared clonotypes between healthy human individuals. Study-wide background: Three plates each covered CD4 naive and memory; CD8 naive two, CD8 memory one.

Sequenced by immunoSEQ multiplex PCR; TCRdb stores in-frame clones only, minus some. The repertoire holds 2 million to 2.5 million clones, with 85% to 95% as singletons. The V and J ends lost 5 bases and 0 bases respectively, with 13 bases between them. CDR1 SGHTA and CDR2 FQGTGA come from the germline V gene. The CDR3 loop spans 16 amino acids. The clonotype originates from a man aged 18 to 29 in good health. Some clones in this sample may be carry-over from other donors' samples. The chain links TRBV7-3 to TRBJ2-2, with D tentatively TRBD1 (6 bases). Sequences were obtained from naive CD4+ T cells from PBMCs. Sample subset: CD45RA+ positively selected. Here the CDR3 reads CASSPPRGPNTGELFF. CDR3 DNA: TGTGCCAGCAGCCCTCCCAGGGGACCGAACACCGGGGAGCTGTTTTTT.